The 18 T cell receptor beta chains listed next were all sequenced from one sample in a study of blood T cell repertoires in COVID-19 (dated by TCRdb to 2019 to 2021). Library method: the immunoSEQ multiplex PCR assay. TCRdb mirrors the immuneACCESS table, restricted to in-frame sequences. Some clones are absent from its copies; in checked studies, under half trace to an unresolved V gene, and the reason for the others is unknown. The sample data list about 90,000 clones, and approximately 86% of these were observed just once. The ten biggest clones cover 1.2% of the sample. Material for sequencing was peripheral blood. These receptors were taken from a man older than 75 with active or convalescent COVID-19.

The V and J genes are TRBV27 and TRBJ2-7; 12 nucleotides line up with TRBD2. Germline trimming cut 3 bases from V and 3 bases from J; bases unmatched to any gene: 9. The germline V gene encodes CDR1 MNHEY and CDR2 SMNVEV (reference sequence). This CDR3 is 17 amino acids long. CDR3 in DNA: TGTGCCAGCAGTTTTCGGCAGGGACTAGCGGGTCTCTACGAGCAGTACTTC. Translation gives CASSFRQGLAGLYEQYF.

V gene TRBV27 combines with J gene TRBJ1-5, with 7 bases lining up with TRBD1. Germline V gene sequence: CDR1 MNHEY, CDR2 SMNVEV (reference sequence). The CDR3 is made up of 15 amino acids. V dropped 7 bases and J dropped 0; count of bases not matched to a gene: 6. The CDR3: CASTPTGDSNQPQHF. For the CDR3, the DNA is TGTGCCAGCACCCCCACAGGGGATAGCAATCAGCCCCAGCATTTT.

This clone was counted a few times. The chain is built from TRBV28 and TRBJ1-3; D gene ambiguous. This CDR3 spans 19 amino acids. In germline, CDR1 is MDHEN, CDR2 SYDVKM. V lost 5 bases and J lost 2, with 25 bases in between. CDR3 loop: CASSEVGRSVQRTGNTIYF. CDR3 nucleotides: TGTGCCAGCAGTGAGGTCGGCCGTTCGGTTCAGAGAACTGGAAACACCATATATTTT.

This clone was counted a single time. The chain has TRBV29-1 and TRBJ2-2; D gene unclear. CDR3 length equals 12 residues. The V end was cut by 7 bases, the J end by 6 bases, with 12 bases between. Germline lookup yields CDR1 SQVTM and CDR2 ANQGSEA. The CDR3 region is CSARLLSGELFF. In nucleotides, the CDR3 is TGCAGCGCCCGGTTGTTGTCCGGGGAGCTGTTTTTT.

The chain joins TRBV7-2 to TRBJ2-5; the D gene is possibly TRBD2 (7 bases). There are 13 residues in the CDR3. Germline V gene sequence: CDR1 SGHTA, CDR2 FQGNSA. V was pared by 7 bases and J by 4 bases, with 13 bases between. The CDR3 bases are TGTGCCAGCACCCACAGGGAGGGAGAGACCCAGTACTTC. It encodes CASTHREGETQYF.

The chain employs TRBV28 and TRBJ2-7; possible D gene TRBD1, 6 bases. The CDR3 is 11 residues long. V was trimmed by 6 bases and J by 6 bases, leaving 9 bases between them. CDR1 and CDR2 from the germline V gene are MDHEN and SYDVKM. The CDR3 reads CASSGTLEQYF. The CDR3 DNA is TGTGCCAGCAGCGGGACACTCGAGCAGTACTTC.

V is TRBV27 and J is TRBJ2-1; 10 bases map to TRBD2. Germline trimming cut 6 bases from V and 9 bases from J; bases unmatched to any gene: 11. The CDR3 runs 15 residues. Looked up from germline, CDR1 is MNHEY and CDR2 is SMNVEV (reference sequence). In DNA form, the CDR3 reads TGTGCCAGCAGGAGAAGGCTAGCGGGAGTTGGTGAGCAGTTCTTC. It codes for CASRRRLAGVGEQFF.

The V call is TRBV25-1, the J call TRBJ1-1; D remains unclear. CDR1 is MGHDK, CDR2 SYGVNS, per germline. V lost 1 base, J lost 8 bases, and 5 bases lay in between. The CDR3 length is 11 residues. The CDR3: CASSESTEAFF. The CDR3 DNA reads as TGTGCCAGCAGTGAATCAACAGAAGCTTTCTTT.

J is TRBJ1-4 and V is TRBV4-1; D gene unclear. Germline V gene data show CDR1 as MGHRA and CDR2 as YSYEKL. The CDR3 totals 16 residues. V was pared by 0 bases and J by 4 bases, with 12 bases between. CDR3 protein: CASSQDPRGYNEKLFF. The CDR3, as DNA: TGCGCCAGCAGCCAAGATCCCCGCGGATATAATGAAAAACTGTTTTTT.

The J gene is TRBJ1-5, the V gene TRBV28; 9 positions match TRBD1. The germline V gene has CDR1 MDHEN and CDR2 SYDVKM. Germline trimming cut 4 bases from V and 0 bases from J; bases unmatched to any gene: 13. CDR3 length: 19 residues. CDR3 loop: CASSSLSGTGKVSNQPQHF. CDR3 DNA: TGTGCCAGCAGTTCCCTCTCCGGGACAGGGAAGGTTAGCAATCAGCCCCAGCATTTT.

This clone came up a few times. The chain carries TRBV25-1 and TRBJ2-1; D is uncertain. This CDR3 is built from 14 residues. V dropped 1 base and J dropped 5 bases, with 9 bases sitting between them. Germline CDR1 reads MGHDK; CDR2 reads SYGVNS. In DNA, the CDR3 is TGTGCCAGCAGTGAATTCGGGTCGGACAATGAGCAGTTCTTC. Its protein is CASSEFGSDNEQFF.

The rearrangement uses TRBV7-2 and TRBJ1-6, with D maybe TRBD1 (6 bases). Trimming left V 6 bases short and J 4 bases short, with 16 bases between. Per the germline V gene, CDR1 is SGHTA and CDR2 is FQGNSA. CDR3 length: 16 amino acids. The CDR3 loop is CASRPGAEAYNSPLHF. In nucleotides, the CDR3 is TGTGCCAGCAGACCAGGGGCGGAGGCATATAATTCACCCCTCCACTTT.

This chain uses TRBV27 with TRBJ2-1; possibly TRBD2 for D (5 bases). From germline, CDR1 is MNHEY and CDR2 SMNVEV (reference sequence). There are 17 residues in the CDR3. The ends were cut back, 4 bases at V and 0 bases at J, with 16 bases in the middle. CDR3 sequence: CASSSIGLRSSYNEQFF. CDR3 coding DNA: TGTGCCAGCAGTTCTATCGGACTTAGAAGCTCCTACAATGAGCAGTTCTTC.

This chain joins TRBV27 and TRBJ2-1; weak D call: TRBD1 (5 bases). This CDR3 contains 14 residues. The V end was cut by 5 bases, the J end by 4 bases, with 12 bases between. CDR1 and CDR2 from the germline V gene are MNHEY and SMNVEV (reference sequence). This CDR3 is CASSTQGPYNEQFF. The DNA for the CDR3 is TGTGCCAGCAGTACCCAGGGTCCGTACAATGAGCAGTTCTTC.

V gene TRBV7-8 combines with J gene TRBJ1-5; D ambiguous. Trimming pared 1 base from V and 0 bases from J, leaving 10 bases between. The CDR3 is 16 amino acids. Per germline, CDR1 SGHVS and CDR2 FQNEAQ. The DNA for the CDR3 is TGTGCCAGCAGCTTAGGAGGGCGGGATAGCAATCAGCCCCAGCATTTT. Translating it yields CASSLGGRDSNQPQHF.

This chain uses TRBV5-1 with TRBJ2-7; 8 bases agree with TRBD2. Looked up from germline, CDR1 is SGHRS and CDR2 is YFSETQ. The CDR3 has 14 amino acids. Losses at the gene ends were 9 bases for V and 6 bases for J; bases not matched to a gene: 14. The CDR3 is CATPSRSSGCEQYF. CDR3 coding DNA: TGCGCCACCCCATCCCGGTCTAGCGGGTGCGAGCAGTACTTC.

The chain recombines TRBV5-4 with TRBJ2-1; 7 bases align to TRBD2. J was trimmed by 8 bases and V by 4 bases; bases with no gene match: 15. The CDR3 loop spans 16 amino acids. CDR1 is SGHNT and CDR2 is YYREEE in the germline V gene (reference sequence). The CDR3 sequence: CASSLLVAGDLDEQFF. Written as DNA, the CDR3 is TGTGCCAGCAGCCTCCTGGTGGCGGGAGATTTGGATGAGCAGTTCTTC.

The V gene is TRBV6-6, the J gene TRBJ2-2, with 10 bases aligning to TRBD1. CDR1 is MNHNY, CDR2 SVGAGI, per germline (reference sequence). This CDR3 spans 13 amino acids. J was trimmed by 5 bases and V by 7 bases; bases with no gene match: 1. In nucleotides, the CDR3 is TGTGCCAGCAAGGGACAGGGGACCGGGGAGCTGTTTTTT. This translates into CASKGQGTGELFF.